These T cell receptor beta chains were read from a single sample in a study of T cell repertoires in cytomegalovirus infection. TCRdb redid the calling of the reads with MiXCR, one entry per CDR3 protein. The repertoire includes almost 500,000 distinct CDR3 sequences, 10% to 12% of them detected once, and roughly 10% sits in the top ten. The sample taken for sequencing was PBMCs. These receptors were obtained from a human donor in good health (CMV status not recorded). Some clones in this sample may be carry-over from other donors' samples. The CDR3 runs from the conserved cysteine through the conserved F or W. A D gene is named only where the DNA matches it firmly. The size field is filled for only some rows; it gives once, few, many or a size class.

v_gene	abundance	j_gene	d_gene	CDR3nt	CDR3aa
TRBV12-5	many	TRBJ1-6	.	TGTGCTAGTGGTCTCGACTTAGCGCCCCTCCACTTT	CASGLDLAPLHF
TRBV12-3/TRBV12-4	few	TRBJ1-2	.	TGTGCCAGCAGTTTTGGCCATAATGGCTACACCTTC	CASSFGHNGYTF
TRBV9	.	TRBJ2-3	TRBD2	TGTGCCAGCAGCGCGCGGACTAGCGGGGGGGTGAGGACGCAGTATTTT	CASSARTSGGVRTQYF
TRBV6-1	many	TRBJ2-2	.	TGTGCCAGCAGTGAGGGCGACAGGTACCCGAACACCGGGGAGCTGTTTTTT	CASSEGDRYPNTGELFF
TRBV27	many	TRBJ2-5	.	TGTGCCAGCAGTTTATCAGCAGGGTGGGGAGAGACCCAGTACTTC	CASSLSAGWGETQYF
TRBV28	many	TRBJ2-5	.	TGTGCCAGCACCCCCTTGAGGGTCGGGGCCCGAGAGACCCAGTACTTC	CASTPLRVGARETQYF
TRBV5-1	few	TRBJ2-7	TRBD1	TGCGCCAGCAGCTTGTTAGGGACAGGGACCCACGAGCAGTACTTC	CASSLLGTGTHEQYF
TRBV7-3	many	TRBJ2-3	.	TGTGCCAGCAGCCCATTATCAGGGACAGATACGCAGTATTTT	CASSPLSGTDTQYF
TRBV10-3	many	TRBJ2-2	.	TGTGCCATCAGTTTACAGGCAGGGACTAACACCGGGGAGCTGTTTTTT	CAISLQAGTNTGELFF
TRBV6-1	many	TRBJ1-6	.	TGTGCCAGCAGGTCGACGGCGCGTTCACCCCTCCACTTT	CASRSTARSPLHF
TRBV2	.	TRBJ1-2	.	TGTGCCAGCACCGACCCCCGCAGGGGAATAGGCTACACCTTC	CASTDPRRGIGYTF
TRBV7-9	many	TRBJ1-2	.	TGTGCCAGCAGCTTAGAGGGTTCTAATGGCTACACCTTC	CASSLEGSNGYTF
TRBV5-4	.	TRBJ1-6	.	TGTGCCAGCAGCTTGGGACAACCTGATTCACCCCTCCACTTT	CASSLGQPDSPLHF
TRBV3-1	few	TRBJ1-3	.	TGTGCCAGCAGCCAAGATAACAGGAGGGCAAACACCATATATTTT	CASSQDNRRANTIYF
TRBV3-1	many	TRBJ1-6	.	TGTGCCAGCAGCCAAGGCTGGGACTCCTATAATTCACCCCTCCACTTT	CASSQGWDSYNSPLHF
TRBV29-1	many	TRBJ2-7	TRBD1	TGCAGCGTGCCGGGGACAGACTTCTACGAGCAGTACTTC	CSVPGTDFYEQYF
TRBV4-1	many	TRBJ2-7	TRBD1	TGCGCCAGCAGCCAAGTTACTACCGGGACAGGAACCTACGAGCAGTACTTC	CASSQVTTGTGTYEQYF
TRBV12-3/TRBV12-4	many	TRBJ1-3	.	TGTGCCAGCAGTTTACAATCAGGAGTCTCTGGAAACACCATATATTTT	CASSLQSGVSGNTIYF
TRBV12-3/TRBV12-4	few	TRBJ2-7	TRBD1	TGTGCCAGCGGACAGGGGCCCTCCTCCTACGAGCAGTACTTC	CASGQGPSSYEQYF
TRBV14	many	TRBJ2-5	.	TGTGCCAGCAGTTACGGGGACCTAAGGGCCCCAATTAAGACCCAGTACTTC	CASSYGDLRAPIKTQYF
TRBV11-3	many	TRBJ2-2	.	TGTGCCAGCAGCACACGTCAGGGTTCCGGGGAGCTGTTTTTT	CASSTRQGSGELFF
TRBV20-1	.	TRBJ2-7	.	TGCAGTGCTGACTTAAGTCGCGAGCAGTACTTC	CSADLSREQYF
TRBV28	many	TRBJ1-1	.	TGTGCCAGCAGTTTCCCTACCTCGGACCGTATGAACACTGAAGCTTTCTTT	CASSFPTSDRMNTEAFF
TRBV12-3/TRBV12-4	.	TRBJ1-5	TRBD1	TGTGCCAGCAGTTTATTCAACAGGGGGCAAGGAGGGCAGCCCCAGCATTTT	CASSLFNRGQGGQPQHF
TRBV7-3	many	TRBJ2-3	TRBD1	TGTGCCAGCAGCAACCTCGGACAGGGCACAGATACGCAGTATTTT	CASSNLGQGTDTQYF
TRBV4-1	many	TRBJ2-1	.	TGCGCCAGCAGCCAGAGGCCGGAGGTCGCCTACAATGAGCAGTTCTTC	CASSQRPEVAYNEQFF
TRBV19	many	TRBJ2-7	.	TGTGCCAGTAGTATCGTAGGCGCCTACGAGCAGTACTTC	CASSIVGAYEQYF
TRBV12-3/TRBV12-4	few	TRBJ1-6	.	TGTGCCAGCAGCCTGTGGGGGATTGAGTCACCCCTCCACTTT	CASSLWGIESPLHF
TRBV2	few	TRBJ1-4	TRBD1	TGTGCCAGCCAGACAGGGGTTGAAGAAAAACTGTTTTTT	CASQTGVEEKLFF
TRBV11-2	many	TRBJ2-1	.	TGTGCCAGCAGCTTATGGAGGGACAATGAGCAGTTCTTC	CASSLWRDNEQFF
TRBV10-3	many	TRBJ2-7	TRBD2	TGTGCCATCAGCTCCGTTCCGGGACTAGCGGGAGAGGAGCAGTACTTC	CAISSVPGLAGEEQYF
TRBV14	.	TRBJ2-7	TRBD2	TGTGCCAGCAGATCCAGTAGCGGGAGGTGGTCCTACGAGCAGTACTTC	CASRSSSGRWSYEQYF
TRBV5-1	many	TRBJ2-1	TRBD2	TGCGCCAGCAGCCCCCTTTGGGCGGGAGACTACAATGAGCAGTTCTTC	CASSPLWAGDYNEQFF
TRBV29-1	few	TRBJ2-2	TRBD1	TGCAGCGTCCCGACAGGGGGAAAGACCGGGGAGCTGTTTTTT	CSVPTGGKTGELFF
TRBV5-6	few	TRBJ2-7	TRBD2	TGTGCCAGCAGCTACGGGGGAGGGTTCCCCAACGAGCAGTACTTC	CASSYGGGFPNEQYF
TRBV7-2	many	TRBJ2-2	TRBD2	TGTGCCAGCAGCTTAGTTAGCGGGAGGGCCGGTATAACCGGGGAGCTGTTTTTT	CASSLVSGRAGITGELFF